The clone carrying this T cell receptor beta chain was observed a handful of times. The V gene lost 2 bases and the J gene lost 2 bases, with 12 bases spanning the gap. Germline CDR1 LGHDT, CDR2 YNNKEL (reference sequence). This CDR3 is 15 amino acids long. This record comes from a study of blood T cell repertoires in COVID-19. Across the whole study: Collection of acute and convalescent COVID-19 samples took place in the United States, Italy and Spain.

In the study's own analysis: The authors estimated nucleated cell counts from reference gene primer amplification. Measured with immunoSEQ multiplex PCR; TCRdb has only the in-frame clones, and not every one. That table furnishes V, J and clone size, whereas the DNA furnished D and trimming. The repertoire consists of about 170,000 clones, with roughly 79% occurring once and the leading ten covering about a fifth. This chain joins TRBV3-1 (or the pseudogene TRBV3-2) and TRBJ2-5, with D perhaps matching TRBD2 (5 bases). Sequencing was carried out using peripheral blood. This clonotype was obtained from an elderly woman with acute or convalescent COVID-19. The DNA of the CDR3 is TGTGCCAGCAGCCAATTTCCCGAGGGTCAAGAGACCCAGTACTTC. Residues: CASSQFPEGQETQYF.